The present entry profiles one T cell receptor beta chain with its context. The antigen is not known. No patient had autoimmune disease or received systemic immunosuppression. The source of the sample is a study of OX40 agonist ivuxolimab in advanced cancers. Study at large: The patients got ivuxolimab, which is an agonistic anti-OX40 (CD134) antibody.

V lost 4 bases to trimming and J lost 10 bases, with 22 bases between them. CDR3 length equals 15 residues. CDR1 is SGHDN and CDR2 is FVKESK in the germline V gene. Using immunoSEQ multiplex PCR, the repertoire was profiled, and TCRdb retains in-frame clones only, with some absent. The sample has tens of thousands of clones; more than 65% are singletons. The study's findings and limits: At doses 0.1 to 3.0 mg/kg, CD4+ and CD8+ clones expanded. Undetermined was the antigen specificity of the expanded peripheral T cells.

This chain joins TRBV14 and TRBJ1-2, with TRBD1 as a possible D gene (6 bases). Here the sequenced sample was CD4+ or CD8+ T cells sorted from blood, taken in a trial of the OX40 agonist ivuxolimab. This TCR came from an adult with an advanced solid tumor such as melanoma, head and neck, liver or kidney cancer. The CDR3 nucleotides read TGTGCCAGCAGCCCTACCACCGGGCCAGGGGCTCACTACACCTTC. Translation gives CASSPTTGPGAHYTF.